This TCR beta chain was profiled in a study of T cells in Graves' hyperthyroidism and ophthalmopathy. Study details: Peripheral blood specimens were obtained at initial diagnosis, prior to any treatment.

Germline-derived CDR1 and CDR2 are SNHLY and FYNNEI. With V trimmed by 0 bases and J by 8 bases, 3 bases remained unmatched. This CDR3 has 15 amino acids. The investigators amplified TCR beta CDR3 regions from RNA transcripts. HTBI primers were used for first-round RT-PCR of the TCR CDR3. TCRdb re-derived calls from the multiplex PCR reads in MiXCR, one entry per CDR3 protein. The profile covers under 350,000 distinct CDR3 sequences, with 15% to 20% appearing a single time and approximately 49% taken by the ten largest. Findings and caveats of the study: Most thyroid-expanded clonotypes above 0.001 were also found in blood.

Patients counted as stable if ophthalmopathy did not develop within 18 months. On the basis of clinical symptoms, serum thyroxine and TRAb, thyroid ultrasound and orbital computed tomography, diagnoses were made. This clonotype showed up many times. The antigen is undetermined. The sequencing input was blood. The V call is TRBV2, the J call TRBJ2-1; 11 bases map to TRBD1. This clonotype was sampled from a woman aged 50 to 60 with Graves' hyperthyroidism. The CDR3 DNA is TGTGCCAGCAGTGAAGCACGGACAGGGGGCCATGAGCAGTTCTTC. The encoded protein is CASSEARTGGHEQFF.